Presented here are 30 T cell receptor beta chains from one specimen sequenced in a study of blood T cell repertoires in COVID-19. Here immunoSEQ multiplex PCR was the method, and the copy in TCRdb shows in-frame clones only, minus some. Of 120,000 to 150,000 clones in the sample, roughly 84% were seen once. Sequencing input: peripheral blood. All receptors derive from an older woman with acute or convalescent COVID-19.

The rearrangement links TRBV6-1 to TRBJ2-3; 14 bases line up with TRBD2. This CDR3 is 16 amino acids long. Losses at the gene ends were 4 bases for V and 2 bases for J; bases not matched to a gene: 2. Germline CDR1 and CDR2: MNHNS and SASEGT. Written as DNA, the CDR3 is TGTGCCAGCAGTGGACTAGCGGGGGGGTACACAGATACGCAGTATTTT. Translated, it gives CASSGLAGGYTDTQYF.

CDR3 DNA: TGTGCCAGCAGCTTGAGACAGGGGATTTCTGCGGGGGGGCTTGAGACCCAGTACTTC. Translating gives CASSLRQGISAGGLETQYF. The chain recombines TRBV7-3 with TRBJ2-5, with a weak D call TRBD2 (9 bases). The ends were cut back, 3 bases at V and 5 bases at J, with 28 bases in the middle. The CDR3 consists of 19 residues. CDR1 and CDR2 from the germline V gene are SGHTA and FQGTGA.

The V gene is TRBV7-2, the J gene TRBJ2-3, with D tentatively TRBD2 (5 bases). V dropped 2 bases and J dropped 1 base, with 13 bases sitting between them. There are 16 residues in the CDR3. Germline V gene data show CDR1 as SGHTA and CDR2 as FQGNSA. CDR3 sequence: CASSLFRVSGTDTQYF. Written as DNA, the CDR3 is TGTGCCAGCAGCTTATTTAGGGTTAGCGGCACAGATACGCAGTATTTT.

The chain joins TRBV30 to TRBJ1-2; weak D call: TRBD1 (6 bases). The germline CDR1 and CDR2 sequences are GTSNPN and SVGIG (reference sequence). The CDR3 is 12 residues long. Trimming removed 0 bases from V and 7 bases from J, with 9 bases in between. The CDR3 loop is CAWSVQGIGYTF. The CDR3, as DNA: TGTGCCTGGAGTGTACAGGGTATTGGCTACACCTTC.

The chain couples TRBV5-1 to TRBJ2-5; 14 bases map to TRBD2. CDR3 size: 16 residues. With 0 bases clipped from V and 3 bases from J, the junction kept 1 base outside the gene matches. In germline, CDR1 is SGHRS, CDR2 YFSETQ. CDR3 loop: CASSLVGLAGEETQYF. In nucleotides, the CDR3 is TGCGCCAGCAGCTTGGTGGGACTAGCGGGGGAAGAGACCCAGTACTTC.

V gene TRBV5-1 combines with J gene TRBJ1-3; 7 bases match TRBD1. Germline V gene sequence: CDR1 SGHRS, CDR2 YFSETQ. The CDR3 consists of 14 residues. V lost 4 bases, J lost 4 bases, and 5 bases stayed unmatched. CDR3 in DNA: TGCGCCAGCAGCCCCACAGGGGAAGGAAACACCATATATTTT. Amino acid sequence: CASSPTGEGNTIYF.

The V call is TRBV6-5, the J call TRBJ1-1; TRBD1 matches 7 bases. This CDR3 contains 12 residues. The V and J ends lost 4 bases and 10 bases, in that order; junction bases with no gene match: 6. Germline CDR1 is MNHEY and CDR2 is SVGAGI. CDR3 in DNA: TGTGCCAGCAGTTTAGGGGGCCGCGCAGCTTTCTTT. This sequence encodes CASSLGGRAAFF.

The J gene is TRBJ1-5, the V gene TRBV7-8; D is possibly TRBD1 (6 bases). This CDR3 has 16 residues. V gave up 5 bases and J gave up 5 bases, with 19 bases separating them. The germline V gene encodes CDR1 SGHVS and CDR2 FQNEAQ. CDR3 DNA: TGTGCCAGCAGCCGATCAGGGGTAGCTAAGCATCAGCCCCAGCATTTT. This sequence encodes CASSRSGVAKHQPQHF.

The chain is built from TRBV7-2 and TRBJ2-7; D is undetermined. V lost 4 bases and J lost 6, with 13 bases in between. The CDR3 sequence is 13 residues long. Germline loops: CDR1 SGHTA, CDR2 FQGNSA. CDR3 DNA: TGTGCCAGCAGCTCTACGTCGGTTGGCGAGCAGTACTTC. Protein sequence: CASSSTSVGEQYF.

V and J are TRBV6-5 and TRBJ1-2, with unresolved D. Trimming shortened V by 6 bases and J by 0 bases, and 14 bases separated the two germline ends. The germline CDR1 and CDR2 sequences are MNHEY and SVGAGI. The CDR3 loop spans 15 amino acids. The CDR3 region has the DNA TGTGCCAGCAGCCTAACCCCGGAGTCTAACTATGGCTACACCTTC. Protein product: CASSLTPESNYGYTF.

The chain couples TRBV29-1 to TRBJ2-5; 10 nucleotides agree with TRBD1. The V and J ends lost 4 bases and 4 bases, in that order; junction bases with no gene match: 9. The CDR3 spans 15 residues. CDR1 and CDR2 (germline): SQVTM, ANQGSEA. CDR3 residues: CSVAGTGEGPETQYF. In DNA form, the CDR3 reads TGCAGCGTTGCCGGGACAGGGGAAGGTCCAGAGACCCAGTACTTC.

The chain carries TRBV10-3 and TRBJ1-6; D remains unclear. The CDR3 covers 15 residues. Germline V gene sequence: CDR1 ENHRY, CDR2 SYGVKD. V was pared by 2 bases and J by 7 bases, with 12 bases between. CDR3 in amino acids: CAISEAQVQNSPLHF. CDR3 DNA: TGTGCCATCAGTGAGGCCCAGGTTCAAAATTCACCCCTCCACTTT.

J is TRBJ2-5 and V is TRBV28; 10 bases are a match to TRBD1. The CDR3 totals 14 residues. V gave up 5 bases and J gave up 3 bases; unmatched junction bases: 3. Germline V gene lookup returns CDR1 MDHEN and CDR2 SYDVKM. CDR3 in amino acids: CASSKTGGEETQYF. The CDR3 coding sequence is TGTGCCAGCAGTAAGACAGGGGGCGAAGAGACCCAGTACTTC.

This clone has only one observation. The V call is TRBV27, the J call TRBJ1-6, with D perhaps TRBD1 (6 bases). The V end lost 4 bases, the J end lost 9 bases, and 25 bases lay between the germline ends. The CDR3 loop spans 18 amino acids. Germline assignment: CDR1 MNHEY and CDR2 SMNVEV (reference sequence). CDR3 loop: CASSSSGGLGVSSSPLHF. The CDR3 DNA reads TGTGCCAGCAGTTCATCGGGGGGGCTAGGGGTATCTAGTTCACCCCTCCACTTT.

This clone is a singleton in its sample. The chain uses TRBV7-2 and TRBJ1-4; no definite D call. Germline V lookup: CDR1 SGHTA, CDR2 FQGNSA. V gave up 5 bases and J gave up 5 bases, with 15 bases separating them. This CDR3 has 15 amino acids. The chain's CDR3 is CASSPNGSRNEKLFF. The CDR3 bases are TGTGCCAGCAGCCCCAACGGGAGTCGAAATGAAAAACTGTTTTTT.

The chain carries TRBV9 and TRBJ2-2; 7 positions agree with TRBD2. CDR1 and CDR2 from the germline V gene are SGDLS and YYNGEE. This CDR3 contains 18 residues. V dropped 0 bases and J dropped 4; count of bases not matched to a gene: 12. The CDR3 nucleotides are TGTGCCAGCAGCGTAGGGGACTACCGAATGCCCCGCACCGGGGAGCTGTTTTTT. It codes for CASSVGDYRMPRTGELFF.

J is TRBJ2-1 and V is TRBV25-1, with TRBD2 identical over 8 bases. The CDR3 is made up of 16 amino acids. V trimming: 4 bases; J trimming: 1 base; junction bases outside the gene matches: 6. Germline values: CDR1 MGHDK, CDR2 SYGVNS. This CDR3 is CASSVTGGASYNEQFF. The CDR3, as DNA: TGTGCCAGCAGTGTGACGGGGGGGGCTTCCTACAATGAGCAGTTCTTC.

The chain is built from TRBV3-1 (or the pseudogene TRBV3-2) and TRBJ2-1, with D possibly being TRBD2 (5 bases). The germline gives CDR1 LGHDT, CDR2 YNNKEL (reference sequence). The CDR3 contains 13 residues. Trimming took 5 bases from V and 12 from J, leaving 17 bases between them. The DNA of the CDR3 is TGTGCCAGCAGCTTCCGGGCCCTAGGAGGGCAGTTCTTC. Its protein is CASSFRALGGQFF.

The chain recombines TRBV2 with TRBJ1-5; tentatively, D is TRBD1 (6 bases). Trimming cost V 6 bases and J 5 bases, with 11 bases left between them. In germline, CDR1 is SNHLY, CDR2 FYNNEI. The CDR3 spans 13 residues. The CDR3 loop reads CASRNRDHQPQHF. The CDR3 DNA reads TGTGCCAGCAGAAACAGGGATCATCAGCCCCAGCATTTT.

The chain employs TRBV9 and TRBJ2-2; possible D gene TRBD1, 5 bases. The V gene lost 7 bases and the J gene lost 9 bases, with 10 bases spanning the gap. From germline, CDR1 is SGDLS and CDR2 YYNGEE. CDR3 length: 11 amino acids. The CDR3 coding sequence is TGTGCCAGCGGGGCGGCACGGGAGCTGTTTTTT. Amino acids: CASGAARELFF.

CDR3 sequence: CASSFQGGDTQYF. The CDR3 region has the DNA TGTGCCAGCAGTTTTCAGGGTGGAGATACGCAGTATTTT. The chain links TRBV27 to TRBJ2-3; possibly TRBD1 for D (5 bases). Per the germline V gene, CDR1 is MNHEY and CDR2 is SMNVEV (reference sequence). The CDR3 runs to 13 residues. The ends were cut back, 3 bases at V and 5 bases at J, with 9 bases in the middle.

The chain recombines TRBV28 with TRBJ1-5; 10 positions match TRBD1. Trimming at V came to 6 bases and at J to 6 bases, leaving 8 bases not matched to a gene. Germline values: CDR1 MDHEN, CDR2 SYDVKM. The CDR3 spans 15 residues. The CDR3 DNA is TGTGCCAGCAGAGTTGGGACAGGGGTTTTTCAGCCCCAGCATTTT. This codes for CASRVGTGVFQPQHF.

The rearrangement joins TRBV24-1 to TRBJ1-2; D is perhaps TRBD1 (6 bases). V was pared by 5 bases and J by 4 bases, with 19 bases between. There are 16 residues in the CDR3. CDR1 is KGHDR, CDR2 SFDVKD, per germline. The CDR3 sequence is CATSGGDRTGPYGYTF. The CDR3 nucleotides are TGTGCCACCAGTGGAGGAGACAGAACAGGGCCCTATGGCTACACCTTC.

Concerning this clone: One junction end disagrees with the germline gene, perhaps due to a read error. The chain has TRBV7-7 and TRBJ2-1; 15 bases fit TRBD2. CDR1 and CDR2 from the germline V gene are SSHAT and FNYEAQ (reference sequence). There are 17 residues in the CDR3. CDR3 coding DNA: TGTGCTAGCAGCCCGGGGACTAGCGGGGGGACCTACAATGAGCAGTTCTTC. Translating gives CASSPGTSGGTYNEQFF.

The J gene is TRBJ1-2, the V gene TRBV6-6; TRBD1 aligns across 7 bases. Germline trimming cut 5 bases from V and 6 bases from J; bases unmatched to any gene: 15. The CDR3 has 16 amino acids. Looked up from germline, CDR1 is MNHNY and CDR2 is SVGAGI (reference sequence). CDR3 coding DNA: TGTGCCAGCAGTACCCCGGGACAGACTATCCGCAATGGCTACACCTTC. Protein sequence: CASSTPGQTIRNGYTF.

V and J are TRBV6-5 and TRBJ2-7; TRBD2 matches at 8 bases. Trimming at V came to 4 bases and at J to 2 bases, leaving 7 bases not matched to a gene. CDR1 MNHEY and CDR2 SVGAGI come from the germline V gene. The CDR3 has 15 amino acids. The CDR3: CASSSPNGGAYEQYF. CDR3 bases: TGTGCCAGCAGTTCCCCTAACGGGGGGGCCTACGAGCAGTACTTC.

This chain connects TRBV5-1 to TRBJ2-1; 13 bases align to TRBD2. With V trimmed by 8 bases and J by 2 bases, 4 bases remained unmatched. The CDR3 has 15 amino acids. Germline CDR1 and CDR2: SGHRS and YFSETQ. The CDR3 bases are TGCGCCAGTATCGGACTAGCGGGGGCCTACAATGAGCAGTTCTTC. Translated, it gives CASIGLAGAYNEQFF. Full variable domain (remainder filled in from reference TRBV5-1 and TRBJ2-1): KAGVTQTPRYLIKTRGQQVTLSCSPISGHRSVSWYQQTPGQGLQFLFEYFSETQRNKGNFPGRFSGRQFSNSRSEMNVSTLELGDSALYLCASIGLAGAYNEQFFGPGTRLTVL.

V gene TRBV14 combines with J gene TRBJ1-2; a weak D match, TRBD1 (6 bases). Germline-derived CDR1 and CDR2 are SGHDN and FVKESK. V was pared by 1 base and J by 9 bases, with 12 bases between. This CDR3 is 13 amino acids long. The CDR3 region has the DNA TGTGCCAGCAGCCAAGGAATGCAGGGGCGCTACACCTTC. Protein product: CASSQGMQGRYTF. Full variable domain (outside the CDR3, taken from reference TRBV14 and TRBJ1-2): EAGVTQFPSHSVIEKGQTVTLRCDPISGHDNLYWYRRVMGKEIKFLLHFVKESKQDESGMPNNRFLAERTGGTYSTLKVQPAELEDSGVYFCASSQGMQGRYTFGSGTRLTVV.

The chain links TRBV24-1 to TRBJ2-2; TRBD1 aligns across 9 bases. Germline trimming cut 3 bases from V and 6 bases from J; bases unmatched to any gene: 4. The V gene's germline CDR1 is KGHDR and CDR2 SFDVKD. The CDR3 covers 15 residues. CDR3 residues: CATSDPGQGSGELFF. In DNA form, the CDR3 reads TGTGCCACCAGTGATCCGGGACAGGGATCCGGGGAGCTGTTTTTT.

The chain employs TRBV5-4 and TRBJ2-1, with TRBD2 matching over 12 bases. CDR3 size: 18 residues. Germline V gene sequence: CDR1 SGHNT, CDR2 YYREEE (reference sequence). Trimming removed 2 bases from V and 2 bases from J; junction bases left unmatched: 8. CDR3 loop: CASSFPDLAGGPYNEQFF. The CDR3 DNA follows: TGTGCCAGCAGCTTCCCAGACCTAGCGGGGGGGCCCTACAATGAGCAGTTCTTC. The whole variable domain, remainder taken from reference TRBV5-4 and TRBJ2-1, is ETGVTQSPTHLIKTRGQQVTLRCSSQSGHNTVSWYQQALGQGPQFIFQYYREEENGRGNFPPRFSGLQFPNYSSELNVNALELDDSALYLCASSFPDLAGGPYNEQFFGPGTRLTVL.